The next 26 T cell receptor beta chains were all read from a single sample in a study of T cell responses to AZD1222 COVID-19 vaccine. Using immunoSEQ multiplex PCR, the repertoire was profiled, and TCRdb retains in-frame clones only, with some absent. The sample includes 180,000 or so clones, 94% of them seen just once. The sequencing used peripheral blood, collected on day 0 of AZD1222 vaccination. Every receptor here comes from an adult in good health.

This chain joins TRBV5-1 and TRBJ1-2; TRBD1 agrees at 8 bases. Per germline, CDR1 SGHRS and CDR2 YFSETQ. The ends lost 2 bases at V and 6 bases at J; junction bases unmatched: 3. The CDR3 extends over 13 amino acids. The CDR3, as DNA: TGCGCCAGCAGCTTATCAGGGGGCAATGGCTACACCTTC. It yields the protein CASSLSGGNGYTF.

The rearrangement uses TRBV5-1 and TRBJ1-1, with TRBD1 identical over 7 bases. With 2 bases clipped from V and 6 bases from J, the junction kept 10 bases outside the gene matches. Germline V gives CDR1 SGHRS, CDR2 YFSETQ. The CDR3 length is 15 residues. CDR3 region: CASSFSGRGLAEAFF. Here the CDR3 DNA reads TGCGCCAGCAGCTTTAGTGGGAGGGGGCTCGCTGAAGCTTTCTTT.

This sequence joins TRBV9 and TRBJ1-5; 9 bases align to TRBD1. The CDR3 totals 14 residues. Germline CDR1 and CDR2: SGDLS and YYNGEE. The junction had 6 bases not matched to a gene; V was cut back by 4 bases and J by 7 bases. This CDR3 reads CASSPGQGRQPQHF. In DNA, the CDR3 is TGTGCCAGCAGCCCCGGACAGGGGCGGCAGCCCCAGCATTTT.

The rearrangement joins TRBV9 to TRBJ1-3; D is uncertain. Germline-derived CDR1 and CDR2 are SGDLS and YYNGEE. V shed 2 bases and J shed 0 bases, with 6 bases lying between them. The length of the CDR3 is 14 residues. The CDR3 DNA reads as TGTGCCAGCAGCGTTTCAACCTCTGGAAACACCATATATTTT. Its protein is CASSVSTSGNTIYF.

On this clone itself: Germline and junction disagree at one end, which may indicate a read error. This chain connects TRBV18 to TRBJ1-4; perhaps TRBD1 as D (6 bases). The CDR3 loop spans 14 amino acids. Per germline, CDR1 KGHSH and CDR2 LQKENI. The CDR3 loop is CASSPQGTGEKLFF. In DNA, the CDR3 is TGTGCCAGCTCGCCACAGGGAACAGGGGAAAAACTGTTTTTT.

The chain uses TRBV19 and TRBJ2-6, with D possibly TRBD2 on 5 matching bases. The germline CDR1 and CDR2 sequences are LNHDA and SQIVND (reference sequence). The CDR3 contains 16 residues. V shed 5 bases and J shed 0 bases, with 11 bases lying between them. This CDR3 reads CASSAGLSSGANVLTF. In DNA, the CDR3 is TGTGCCAGTAGTGCCGGACTGTCCTCTGGGGCCAACGTCCTGACTTTC.

The CDR3 loop is CASSIGNSYEQYF. In DNA, the CDR3 is TGTGCCAGTAGTATAGGCAACTCCTACGAGCAGTACTTC. J is TRBJ2-7 and V is TRBV19, with no clear D. V was cut by 1 base and J by 0 bases, with 4 bases left in between. Germline V CDR1 and CDR2: LNHDA, SQIVND (reference sequence). The CDR3 loop spans 13 amino acids.

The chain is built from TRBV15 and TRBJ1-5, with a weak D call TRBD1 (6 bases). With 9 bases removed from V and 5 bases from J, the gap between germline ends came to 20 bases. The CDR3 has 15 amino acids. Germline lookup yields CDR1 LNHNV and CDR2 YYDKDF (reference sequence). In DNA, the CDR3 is TGTGCCACGAGAGGTACAGGGAGGGGAGATCAGCCCCAGCATTTT. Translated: CATRGTGRGDQPQHF. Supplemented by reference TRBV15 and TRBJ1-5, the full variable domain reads DAMVIQNPRYQVTQFGKPVTLSCSQTLNHNVMYWYQQKSSQAPKLLFHYYDKDFNNEADTPDNFQSRRPNTSFCFLDIRSPGLGDTAMYLCATRGTGRGDQPQHFGDGTRLSIL.

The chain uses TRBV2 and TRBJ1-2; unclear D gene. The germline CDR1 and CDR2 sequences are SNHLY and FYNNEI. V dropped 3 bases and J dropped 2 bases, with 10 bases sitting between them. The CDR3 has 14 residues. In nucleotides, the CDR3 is TGTGCCAGCAGTGACGGCAGGTCGAACTATGGCTACACCTTC. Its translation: CASSDGRSNYGYTF.

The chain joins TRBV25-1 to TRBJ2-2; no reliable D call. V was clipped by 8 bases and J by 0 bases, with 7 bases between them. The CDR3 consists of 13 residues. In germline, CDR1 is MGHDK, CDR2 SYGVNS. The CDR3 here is CASGISNTGELFF. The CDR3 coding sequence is TGTGCCAGCGGGATCTCGAACACCGGGGAGCTGTTTTTT.

DNA of the CDR3: TGTGCCAGCAGCTCTGGACAACCTTTTTACACCGGGGAGCTGTTTTTT. It translates to CASSSGQPFYTGELFF. The chain uses TRBV7-9 and TRBJ2-2; a possible D gene is TRBD1 (5 bases). Germline CDR1 reads SEHNR; CDR2 reads FQNEAQ (reference sequence). The CDR3 is 16 residues long. Trimming stripped 4 bases from V and 3 bases from J, with 15 bases between. Full variable domain (remainder filled in from reference TRBV7-9 and TRBJ2-2): DTGVSQNPRHKITKRGQNVTFRCDPISEHNRLYWYRQTLGQGPEFLTYFQNEAQLEKSRLLSDRFSAERPKGSFSTLEIQRTEQGDSAMYLCASSSGQPFYTGELFFGEGSRLTVL.

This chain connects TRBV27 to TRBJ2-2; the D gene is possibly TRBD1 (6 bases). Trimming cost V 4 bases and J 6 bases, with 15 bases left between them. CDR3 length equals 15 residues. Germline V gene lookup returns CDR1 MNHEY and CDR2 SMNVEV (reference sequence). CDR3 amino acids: CASSSEDSGAGELFF. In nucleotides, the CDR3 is TGTGCCAGCAGTTCTGAGGACAGTGGGGCCGGGGAGCTGTTTTTT.

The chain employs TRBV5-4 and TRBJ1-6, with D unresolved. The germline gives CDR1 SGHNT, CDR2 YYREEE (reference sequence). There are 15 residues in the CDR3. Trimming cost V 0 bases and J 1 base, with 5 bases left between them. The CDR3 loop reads CASSLDPSYNSPLHF. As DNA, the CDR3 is TGTGCCAGCAGCTTGGACCCGTCCTATAATTCACCCCTCCACTTT.

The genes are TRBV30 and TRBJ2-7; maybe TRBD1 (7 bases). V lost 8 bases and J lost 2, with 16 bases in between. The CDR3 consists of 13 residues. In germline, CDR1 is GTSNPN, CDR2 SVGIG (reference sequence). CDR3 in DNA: TGTGCCAGCTCGCGGGACAGTACCTACGAGCAGTACTTC. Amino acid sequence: CASSRDSTYEQYF.

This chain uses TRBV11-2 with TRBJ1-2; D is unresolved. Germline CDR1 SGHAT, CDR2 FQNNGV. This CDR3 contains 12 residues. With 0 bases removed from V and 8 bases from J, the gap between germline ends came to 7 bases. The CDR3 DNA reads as TGTGCCAGCAGCTTAGAGGGTCAGGGCTACACCTTC. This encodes CASSLEGQGYTF.

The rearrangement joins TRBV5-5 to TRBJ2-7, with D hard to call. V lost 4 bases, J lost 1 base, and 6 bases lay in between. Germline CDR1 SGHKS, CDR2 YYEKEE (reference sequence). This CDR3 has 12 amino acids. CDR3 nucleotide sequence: TGTGCCAGCAGCCAGACGTCCTACGAGCAGTACTTC. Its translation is CASSQTSYEQYF.

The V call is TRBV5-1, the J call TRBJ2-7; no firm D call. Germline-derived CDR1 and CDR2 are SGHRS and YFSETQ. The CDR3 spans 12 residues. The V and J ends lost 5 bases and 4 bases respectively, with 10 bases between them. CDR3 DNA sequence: TGCGCCAGCAGGTCCGAATCTTACGAGCAGTACTTC. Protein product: CASRSESYEQYF.

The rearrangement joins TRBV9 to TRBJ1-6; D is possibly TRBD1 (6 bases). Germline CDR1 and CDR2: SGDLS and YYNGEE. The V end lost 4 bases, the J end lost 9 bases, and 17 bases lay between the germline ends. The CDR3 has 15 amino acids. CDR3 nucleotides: TGTGCCAGCAGCCCGGAAGGGGGAAGCGCTTCACCCCTCCACTTT. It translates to CASSPEGGSASPLHF.

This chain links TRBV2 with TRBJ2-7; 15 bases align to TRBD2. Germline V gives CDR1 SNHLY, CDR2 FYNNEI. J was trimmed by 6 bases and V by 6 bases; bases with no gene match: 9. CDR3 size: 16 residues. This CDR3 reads CASRAAGLAGGGEQYF. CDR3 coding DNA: TGTGCCAGCAGGGCCGCGGGACTAGCGGGAGGAGGCGAGCAGTACTTC.

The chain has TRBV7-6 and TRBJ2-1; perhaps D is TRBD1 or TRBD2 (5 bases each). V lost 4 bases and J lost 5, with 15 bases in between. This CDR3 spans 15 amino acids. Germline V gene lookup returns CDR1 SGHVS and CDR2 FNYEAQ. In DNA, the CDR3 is TGTGCCAGCAGCTCGGGGACGGGGATCGACAATGAGCAGTTCTTC. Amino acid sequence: CASSSGTGIDNEQFF.

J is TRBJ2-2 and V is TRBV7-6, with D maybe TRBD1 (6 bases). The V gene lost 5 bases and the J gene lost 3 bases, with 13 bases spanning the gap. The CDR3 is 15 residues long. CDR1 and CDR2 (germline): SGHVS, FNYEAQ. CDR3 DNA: TGTGCCAGCAGCGGGGGTTCAGGGGACACCGGGGAGCTGTTTTTT. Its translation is CASSGGSGDTGELFF.

CDR3 in amino acids: CASSSSGSYNEQFF. CDR3 DNA: TGTGCCAGTAGTTCGTCGGGCAGCTACAATGAGCAGTTCTTC. This chain links TRBV19 with TRBJ2-1, with D unclear. The CDR3 loop spans 14 amino acids. Germline V CDR1 and CDR2: LNHDA, SQIVND (reference sequence). The V gene lost 5 bases and the J gene lost 3 bases, with 11 bases spanning the gap. The complete variable domain, with remaining parts taken from reference TRBV19 and TRBJ2-1, reads DGGITQSPKYLFRKEGQNVTLSCEQNLNHDAMYWYRQDPGQGLRLIYYSQIVNDFQKGDIAEGYSVSREKKESFPLTVTSAQKNPTAFYLCASSSSGSYNEQFFGPGTRLTVL.

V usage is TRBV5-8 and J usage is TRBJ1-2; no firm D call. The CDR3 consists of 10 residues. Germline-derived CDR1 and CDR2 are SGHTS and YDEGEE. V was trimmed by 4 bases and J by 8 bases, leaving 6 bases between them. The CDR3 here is CASSRNGYTF. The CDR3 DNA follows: TGTGCCAGCAGCCGGAACGGCTACACCTTC. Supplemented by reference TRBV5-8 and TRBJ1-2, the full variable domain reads EAGVTQSPTHLIKTRGQQATLRCSPISGHTSVYWYQQALGLGLQFLLWYDEGEERNRGNFPPRFSGRQFPNYSSELNVNALELEDSALYLCASSRNGYTFGSGTRLTVV.

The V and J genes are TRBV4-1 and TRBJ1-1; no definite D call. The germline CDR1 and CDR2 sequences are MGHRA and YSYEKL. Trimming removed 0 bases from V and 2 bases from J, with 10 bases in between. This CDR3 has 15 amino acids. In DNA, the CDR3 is TGCGCCAGCAGCCAAGAACCGGAGGGAAACACTGAAGCTTTCTTT. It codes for CASSQEPEGNTEAFF.

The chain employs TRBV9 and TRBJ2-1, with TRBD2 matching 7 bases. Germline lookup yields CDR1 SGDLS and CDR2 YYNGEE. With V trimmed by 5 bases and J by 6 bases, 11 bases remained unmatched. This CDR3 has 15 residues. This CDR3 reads CASSPTSAVVNEQFF. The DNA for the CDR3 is TGTGCCAGCAGTCCAACTAGCGCTGTCGTCAATGAGCAGTTCTTC.

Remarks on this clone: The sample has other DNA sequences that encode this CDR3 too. This CDR3 reads CASSLGGYGYTF. As DNA, the CDR3 is TGTGCCAGCAGCTTAGGGGGGTATGGCTACACCTTC. This chain uses TRBV11-2 with TRBJ1-2; tentatively, D is TRBD1 (5 bases). Trimming took 1 base from V and 5 from J, leaving 5 bases between them. The CDR3 covers 12 residues. Germline-derived CDR1 and CDR2 are SGHAT and FQNNGV.